This T cell receptor (beta chain) was retrieved from a study of T cells after yellow fever vaccination. Broader study findings: Clonotypes shared by both compartments, CD4 and CD8, made up a small share. Post-booster repertoires again held most primary-vaccination clones (96% CD4, roughly 89% CD8).

TCRdb reprocessed the 5' RACE reads with MiXCR, giving one entry per CDR3 protein. The sample includes about 300,000 distinct CDR3 sequences, 8.5% to 10% of them seen just once. Germline CDR1 MNHEY, CDR2 SVGEGT. This CDR3 region has 15 residues. V was shortened by 5 bases and J by 3 bases, with 15 bases between the two germline ends. In its sample, this clonotype was seen a few times. Its antigen is undetermined. This TCR came from a man aged 18 to 30 who received the YFV17D yellow fever vaccine. Material: CD4+ T cells sorted from PBMCs, obtained 5 days after the yellow fever booster vaccination. The chain joins TRBV6-2 or TRBV6-3 to TRBJ2-3, with D possibly TRBD1 on 6 matching bases. The CDR3 DNA reads TGTGCCAGCAGTACACAACAGGGTGTAACAGATACGCAGTATTTT. It codes for CASSTQQGVTDTQYF.